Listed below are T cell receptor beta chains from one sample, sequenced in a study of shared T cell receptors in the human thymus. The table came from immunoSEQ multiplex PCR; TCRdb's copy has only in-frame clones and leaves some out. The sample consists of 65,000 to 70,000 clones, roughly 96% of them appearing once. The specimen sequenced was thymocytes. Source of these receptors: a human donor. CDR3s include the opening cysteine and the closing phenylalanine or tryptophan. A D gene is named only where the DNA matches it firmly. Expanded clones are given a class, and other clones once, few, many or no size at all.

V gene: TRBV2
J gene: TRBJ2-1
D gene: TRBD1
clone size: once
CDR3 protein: CASSPTRTGPYNEQFF
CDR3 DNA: TGTGCCAGCAGTCCCACTCGGACAGGACCTTACAATGAGCAGTTCTTC

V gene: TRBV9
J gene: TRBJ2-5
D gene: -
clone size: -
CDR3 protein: CASSFGGLQETQYF
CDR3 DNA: TGTGCCAGCAGCTTTGGGGGGTTACAAGAGACCCAGTACTTC

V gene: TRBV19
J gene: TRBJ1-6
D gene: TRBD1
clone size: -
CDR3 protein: CASSTRQGRDSPLHF
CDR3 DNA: TGTGCCAGTAGTACCCGACAGGGTAGAGATTCACCCCTCCACTTT

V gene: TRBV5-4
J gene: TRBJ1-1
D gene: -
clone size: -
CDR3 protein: CASSLEFHERNTEAFF
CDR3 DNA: TGTGCCAGCAGCTTGGAATTTCACGAGAGGAACACTGAAGCTTTCTTT

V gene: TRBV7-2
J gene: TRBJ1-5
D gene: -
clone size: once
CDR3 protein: CASSLAGTQPQHF
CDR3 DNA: TGTGCCAGCAGCTTAGCAGGGACCCAGCCCCAGCATTTT

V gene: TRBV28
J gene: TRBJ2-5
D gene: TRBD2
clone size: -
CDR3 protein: CASSPHRGGALQETQYF
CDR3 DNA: TGTGCCAGCAGTCCCCACCGGGGGGGGGCCCTTCAAGAGACCCAGTACTTC

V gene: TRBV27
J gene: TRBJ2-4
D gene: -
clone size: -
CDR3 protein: CASMKSRVAKNIQYF
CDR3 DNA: TGTGCCAGCATGAAGTCAAGGGTAGCCAAAAACATTCAGTACTTC

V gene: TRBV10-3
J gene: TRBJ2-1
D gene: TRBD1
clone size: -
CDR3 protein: CAIRPTPQGALYEQFF
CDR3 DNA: TGTGCCATCAGGCCCACCCCTCAGGGGGCTCTTTATGAGCAGTTCTTC

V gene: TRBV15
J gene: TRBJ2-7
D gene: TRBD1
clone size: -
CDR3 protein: CATSGDRRVYEQYF
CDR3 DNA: TGTGCCACCAGCGGGGACAGGAGAGTCTACGAGCAGTACTTC

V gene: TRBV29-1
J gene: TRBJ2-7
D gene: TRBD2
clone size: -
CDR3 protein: CSVVIAGGRTYEQYF
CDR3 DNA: TGCAGCGTTGTAATAGCGGGGGGGCGGACCTACGAGCAGTACTTC

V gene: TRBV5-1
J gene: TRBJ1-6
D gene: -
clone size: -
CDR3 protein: CASSPGRQGNSPLHF
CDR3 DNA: TGCGCCAGCAGCCCTGGCCGGCAGGGTAATTCACCCCTCCACTTT

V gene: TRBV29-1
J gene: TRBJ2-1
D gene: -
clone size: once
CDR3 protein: CSVPITHKNSYNEQFF
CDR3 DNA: TGCAGCGTTCCCATTACACACAAAAACTCCTACAATGAGCAGTTCTTC

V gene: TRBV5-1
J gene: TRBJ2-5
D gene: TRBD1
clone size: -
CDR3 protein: CASSLLTGGDQETQYF
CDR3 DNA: TGCGCCAGCAGCTTACTGACAGGGGGGGACCAAGAGACCCAGTACTTC

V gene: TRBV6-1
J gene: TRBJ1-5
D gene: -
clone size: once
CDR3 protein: CASSEALPDSSNQPQHF
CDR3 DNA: TGTGCCAGCAGTGAAGCCCTACCTGACAGTAGCAATCAGCCCCAGCATTTT

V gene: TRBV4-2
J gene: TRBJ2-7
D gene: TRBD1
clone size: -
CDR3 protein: CASSQDPLDRSTYEQYF
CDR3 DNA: TGTGCCAGCAGCCAAGACCCTTTGGACAGGTCGACCTACGAGCAGTACTTC

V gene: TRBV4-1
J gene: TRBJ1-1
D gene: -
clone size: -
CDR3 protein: CASSPRAGFTEAFF
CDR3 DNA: TGCGCCAGCAGCCCCCGAGCTGGGTTTACTGAAGCTTTCTTT

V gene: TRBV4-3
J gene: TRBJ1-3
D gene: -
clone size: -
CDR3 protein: CASSQARTSGNSGNTIYF
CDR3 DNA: TGCGCCAGCAGCCAAGCCCGGACTTCTGGAAACTCTGGAAACACCATATATTTT

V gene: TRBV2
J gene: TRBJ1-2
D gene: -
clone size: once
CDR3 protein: CASSARFGPIPSYGYTF
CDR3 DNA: TGTGCCAGCAGTGCACGTTTTGGACCGATCCCCTCCTATGGCTACACCTTC

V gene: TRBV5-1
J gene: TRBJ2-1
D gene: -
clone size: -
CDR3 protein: CASSFRAGNEQFF
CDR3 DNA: TGCGCCAGCAGCTTTCGTGCAGGGAATGAGCAGTTCTTC

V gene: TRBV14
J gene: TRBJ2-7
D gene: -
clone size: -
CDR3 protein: CASSQEEGSYEQYF
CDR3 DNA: TGTGCCAGCAGCCAAGAGGAGGGTTCCTACGAGCAGTACTTC

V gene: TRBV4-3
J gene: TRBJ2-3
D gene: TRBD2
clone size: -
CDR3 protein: CASSQLPPRGTSGGASTDTQYF
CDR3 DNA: TGCGCCAGCAGCCAACTCCCCCCGAGGGGGACTAGCGGGGGGGCGAGCACAGATACGCAGTATTTT

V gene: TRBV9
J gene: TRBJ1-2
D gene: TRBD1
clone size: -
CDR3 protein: CASSDGDSANYGYTF
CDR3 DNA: TGTGCCAGCAGCGACGGGGACAGCGCGAACTATGGCTACACCTTC

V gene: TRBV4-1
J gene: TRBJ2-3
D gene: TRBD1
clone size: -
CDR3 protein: CASSQPGQGPSTDTQYF
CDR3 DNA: TGCGCCAGCAGCCAACCGGGACAGGGGCCCTCCACAGATACGCAGTATTTT

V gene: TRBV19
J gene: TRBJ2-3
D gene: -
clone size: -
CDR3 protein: CASSIWRSTDTQYF
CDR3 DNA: TGTGCCAGTAGTATATGGAGGAGCACAGATACGCAGTATTTT